This record looks at one TCR beta chain sequence and its context. J was trimmed by 1 base and V by 3 bases; bases with no gene match: 4. The CDR3 runs to 15 residues. Germline V gene lookup returns CDR1 LNHDA and CDR2 SQIVND (reference sequence). The record originates from a study of PD-L1 blockade in urothelial cancer. Study as a whole: Male sex and bladder-origin urothelial cancer were recorded for twenty-five of 29 patients. Patients had undergone 0 to 3 prior chemotherapy regimens. Once treatment had started, blood was analyzed at 3 weeks (second dose) and again at 6 weeks. Blood samples had a median of 141,255 T cells, approximately 83,000 unique TCRs, and clonality approximately 0.086.

Data came from immunoSEQ multiplex PCR; TCRdb stores just in-frame clones and leaves some out. The sample comprises 55,000 to 70,000 clones, roughly four fifths of which are singletons, and roughly 4% rests with the top ten. The clonotype comes from a man aged 65 to 85 with urothelial cancer. The chain joins TRBV19 to TRBJ2-3; 7 bases line up with TRBD2. This sample comprised PBMCs, obtained around atezolizumab (anti-PD-L1) treatment. The CDR3 loop reads CASSIGGFGTDTQYF. CDR3 sequence (DNA): TGTGCCAGTAGTATCGGGGGGTTCGGCACAGATACGCAGTATTTT. Drawing the rest from reference TRBV19 and TRBJ2-3, the complete variable domain is DGGITQSPKYLFRKEGQNVTLSCEQNLNHDAMYWYRQDPGQGLRLIYYSQIVNDFQKGDIAEGYSVSREKKESFPLTVTSAQKNPTAFYLCASSIGGFGTDTQYFGPGTRLTVL.